This T cell receptor beta chain was identified during a study of CXCR3-negative and CXCR3-positive naive CD8 T cells. As regards this clonotype: No antigen is known for it.

Whole-study findings and limits: Higher TRB CDR3 hydrophobicity marked CXCR3-positive naive cells relative to CXCR3-negative naive cells. CXCR3-negative and CXCR3-positive naive cells shared comparable TRBV-TRBJ usage, but memory cells did not. The study found comparably high diversity in both naive subsets and much lower diversity in memory CD8+ cells.

Germline V CDR1 and CDR2: MNHEY, SVGAGI. CDR3 length: 14 amino acids. The authors prepared UMI-labeled TRB cDNA libraries by 5' RACE. After re-calling the 5' RACE reads, TCRdb lists one entry per CDR3 protein, DNA absent. The listing records approximately 88,000 distinct CDR3 sequences. This chain joins TRBV6-5 and TRBJ2-1; checking the TCRdb D call of TRBD2 is not possible without DNA. This TCR was recovered from a human donor in good health. Some clones in this sample may be carry-over from other donors' samples. Sequencing was carried out using naive CXCR3- CD8+ T cells from blood. The subset: CD45RO-CCR7+CD27+CD95- naive CD8+ T cells lacking CXCR3 (TNR3-). This chain's CDR3 is CASSYTNLAHEQFF.